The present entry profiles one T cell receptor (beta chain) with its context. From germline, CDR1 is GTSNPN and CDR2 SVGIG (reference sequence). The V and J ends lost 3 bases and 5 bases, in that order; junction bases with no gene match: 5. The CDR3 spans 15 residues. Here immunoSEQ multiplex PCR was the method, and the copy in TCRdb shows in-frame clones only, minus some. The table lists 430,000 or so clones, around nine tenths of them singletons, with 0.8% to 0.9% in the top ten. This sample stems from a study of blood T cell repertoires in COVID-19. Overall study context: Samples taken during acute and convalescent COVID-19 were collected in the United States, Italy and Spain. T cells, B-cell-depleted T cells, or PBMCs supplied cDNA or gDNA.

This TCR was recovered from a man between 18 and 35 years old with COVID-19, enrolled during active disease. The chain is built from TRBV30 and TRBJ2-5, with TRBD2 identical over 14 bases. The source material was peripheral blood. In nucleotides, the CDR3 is TGTGCCTGGAGCGAGGGACTAGCGGGAGCGGAGACCCAGTACTTC. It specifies CAWSEGLAGAETQYF.